Listed below are T cell receptor beta chains from one sample, sequenced in a study of blood T cell repertoires in COVID-19. Profiling relied on immunoSEQ multiplex PCR, and the TCRdb table lists in-frame clones only, not all of them. The profile shows about 99,000 clones, approximately 84% of them singletons. Sequencing was carried out using peripheral blood. Every receptor here comes from a man aged 60 to 69 with acute or convalescent COVID-19. Both conserved end residues are part of each CDR3. The D gene is left open where the match is weak. Size tells how often a clone was seen (once, few, many) or the class of an expanded clone, and some rows leave it out.

cdr3_aa cdr3_nt v_call d_call j_call cdr3_length clone_size
CASSPGGSSADTQYF TGCGCCAGCAGCCCAGGAGGTTCTAGCGCAGATACGCAGTATTTT TRBV5-1 . TRBJ2-3 15 .
CASSNTGAGGEQFF TGTGCCAGTAGTAACACCGGAGCGGGTGGTGAGCAGTTCTTC TRBV19 . TRBJ2-1 14 few
CSVLDSWVGNYGYTF TGCAGCGTTCTGGACAGTTGGGTTGGGAACTATGGCTACACCTTC TRBV29-1 . TRBJ1-2 15 .
CASSQEAQGGYGYTF TGCGCCAGCAGCCAAGAGGCACAGGGCGGATATGGCTACACCTTC TRBV4-3 . TRBJ1-2 15 once
CASSFLDSLNSPLHF TGTGCCAGCAGTTTTTTGGACAGCCTTAATTCACCCCTCCACTTT TRBV28 . TRBJ1-6 15 once
CASSIGRGSYGYTF TGTGCCAGTAGTATAGGCAGGGGCAGTTATGGCTACACCTTC TRBV19 . TRBJ1-2 14 .
CASNKGQINSPLHF TGTGCCAGCAATAAGGGACAGATTAATTCACCCCTCCACTTT TRBV27 TRBD1 TRBJ1-6 14 .
CASSRAGGENSPLHF TGTGCCAGTAGTCGAGCGGGAGGGGAGAATTCACCCCTCCACTTT TRBV19 . TRBJ1-6 15 .
CASSQGATYGYTF TGTGCCAGCAGTCAGGGGGCGACCTATGGCTACACCTTC TRBV6-5 TRBD1 TRBJ1-2 13 .
CASSPYAGGYQPQHF TGTGCCAGCAGCCCGTACGCAGGGGGGTATCAGCCCCAGCATTTT TRBV2 TRBD1 TRBJ1-5 15 few
CASTLSGAPGATQYF TGTGCTAGCACCCTTAGCGGGGCTCCCGGAGCAACCCAGTACTTC TRBV7-7 TRBD2 TRBJ2-5 15 .
CASSALDRANYGYTF TGTGCCAGCAGTGCCCTGGACAGGGCCAACTATGGCTACACCTTC TRBV25-1 TRBD1 TRBJ1-2 15 .
CASRLAGAHYEQYF TGTGCCAGCAGACTAGCGGGAGCTCACTACGAGCAGTACTTC TRBV6-5 TRBD2 TRBJ2-7 14 .
CATSRDRRDLTDTQYF TGTGCCACCAGCAGAGATAGGCGGGATCTCACAGATACGCAGTATTTT TRBV15 . TRBJ2-3 16 .
CASSNGQGSYNEQFF TGTGCCAGCAGTAACGGACAGGGCTCCTACAATGAGCAGTTCTTC TRBV6-5 TRBD1 TRBJ2-1 15 .
CASSQDFQLQETQYF TGTGCCAGCAGCCAAGATTTCCAACTACAAGAGACCCAGTACTTC TRBV3-1/TRBV3-2 . TRBJ2-5 15 .
CASSLVAGGYNEQFF TGTGCCAGCAGCTTAGTAGCGGGAGGGTACAATGAGCAGTTCTTC TRBV11-3 TRBD2 TRBJ2-1 15 .
CASSLVDRGEKLFF TGCGCCAGCAGCTTGGTCGACCGGGGTGAAAAACTGTTTTTT TRBV5-1 . TRBJ1-4 14 .
CASSESVRQNTEAFF TGTGCCAGCAGTGAATCCGTGAGACAGAACACTGAAGCTTTCTTT TRBV25-1 . TRBJ1-1 15 .
CATSDSASNFNEQFF TGTGCCACCAGTGATTCGGCTAGTAATTTCAATGAGCAGTTCTTC TRBV24-1 . TRBJ2-1 15 .
CASSGRQEMNTEAFF TGTGCCAGTAGTGGAAGACAGGAGATGAACACTGAAGCTTTCTTT TRBV19 . TRBJ1-1 15 .
CASSQKGTEGNTIYF TGTGCCAGCAGCCAGAAAGGGACAGAAGGAAACACCATATATTTT TRBV5-4 TRBD1 TRBJ1-3 15 .
CATSASGTIEAFF TGTGCCACCAGCGCCTCTGGGACTATAGAAGCTTTCTTT TRBV24-1 . TRBJ1-1 13 .
CASMVLQGSQPQHF TGTGCCAGCATGGTGTTACAGGGGAGTCAGCCCCAGCATTTT TRBV6-5 TRBD1 TRBJ1-5 14 once
CASSSPGEQFF TGTGCCAGCAGCTCACCGGGAGAGCAGTTCTTC TRBV11-2 . TRBJ2-1 11 .
CASSEHPDTEAFF TGCGCCAGCAGTGAGCATCCGGACACTGAAGCTTTCTTT TRBV10-2 . TRBJ1-1 13 .
CASSRPQGPLHF TGTGCCAGCAGCCGCCCCCAGGGACCCCTCCACTTT TRBV7-2 . TRBJ1-6 12 once
CASSLPSGRETQYF TGTGCCAGTAGTCTCCCTAGCGGGAGGGAGACCCAGTACTTC TRBV19 TRBD2 TRBJ2-5 14 .